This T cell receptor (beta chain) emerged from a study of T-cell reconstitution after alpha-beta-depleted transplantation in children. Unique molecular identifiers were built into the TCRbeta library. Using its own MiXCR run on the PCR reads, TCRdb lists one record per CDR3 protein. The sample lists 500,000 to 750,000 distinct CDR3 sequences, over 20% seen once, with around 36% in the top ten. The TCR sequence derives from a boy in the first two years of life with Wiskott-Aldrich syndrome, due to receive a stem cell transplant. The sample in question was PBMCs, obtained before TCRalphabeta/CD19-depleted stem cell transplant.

The CDR3 region has the DNA TGTGCCAGCAGCCCCGGGCTCCCCTCCTACGAGCAGTACTTC. Protein product: CASSPGLPSYEQYF. V usage is TRBV4-2 and J usage is TRBJ2-7; D is unresolved. The CDR3 length is 14 residues. CDR1 is LGHNA, CDR2 YNFKEQ, per germline. The germline V and J ends were trimmed by 4 bases and 0 bases, with 10 bases remaining between them.